This note documents a single T cell receptor beta chain sequence. Germline trimming cut 0 bases from V and 5 bases from J; bases unmatched to any gene: 6. CDR3 length: 15 residues. The germline V gene encodes CDR1 GTSNPN and CDR2 SVGIG (reference sequence). This sample was included in a study of blood T cell repertoires in COVID-19. About the research overall: The United States, Italy and Spain provided the acute and convalescent COVID-19 samples. The cDNA or gDNA used as material had been derived from T cells, B-cell-depleted T cells, or PBMCs.

As handled by the study authors: Amplification from reference gene primers served as the basis for estimated nucleated cell counts. Data came from immunoSEQ multiplex PCR; TCRdb stores just in-frame clones and leaves some out. V, J and clone size reflect that table, while D and trimming were determined from the DNA. The sample has 25,000 to 35,000 clones; around nine tenths are singletons. The receptor comes from a human donor in a cohort sampled during active COVID-19. The chain carries TRBV30 and TRBJ1-2; 10 nucleotides match TRBD1. Material for sequencing was peripheral blood. DNA for the CDR3: TGTGCCTGGAGTGTCCCCGCGGGACAGGGGTATGGCTACACCTTC. Residues: CAWSVPAGQGYGYTF.